This is a list of T cell receptor beta chains from one sample in a study of OX40 agonist ivuxolimab in advanced cancers. Produced via immunoSEQ multiplex PCR; TCRdb's table is partial and in-frame only. The sample has tens of thousands of clones, around nine tenths seen once. This material consisted of CD4+ or CD8+ T cells sorted from blood, taken in a trial of the OX40 agonist ivuxolimab. The receptor source for this set is an adult with an advanced solid tumor such as melanoma, head and neck, liver or kidney cancer. CDR3s include the opening cysteine and the closing phenylalanine or tryptophan. The order of the fields is V gene, D gene, J gene, clone size, CDR3 DNA, CDR3 protein. A D gene is named only where the DNA matches it firmly. The size field is filled for only some rows; it gives once, few, many or a size class.

TRBV5-6	NA	TRBJ1-3	NA	TGTGCCAGCAGCCCGGGGCGGGGCCCTGGAAACACCATATATTTT	CASSPGRGPGNTIYF
TRBV27	NA	TRBJ2-2	NA	TGTGCCAGCAGTTTTCACCCGGAGAGCGGGGAGCTGTTTTTT	CASSFHPESGELFF
TRBV5-6	NA	TRBJ1-1	once	TGTGCCAGCAGCTTGGTCGGGTCCATGAACACTGAAGCTTTCTTT	CASSLVGSMNTEAFF
TRBV27	TRBD1	TRBJ2-7	NA	TGTGCCAGCAGTTTATCGGCTGGGGACAGGCTCAACGAGCAGTACTTC	CASSLSAGDRLNEQYF
TRBV7-9	TRBD2	TRBJ2-7	NA	TGTGCCAGCAGCCCCCCCGCCGAGCGGGGGGCCACGTGGGAGCAGTACTTC	CASSPPAERGATWEQYF
TRBV5-1	TRBD2	TRBJ2-7	NA	TGCGCCAGCAGCTTGAGCGGGGCCCAGGGCTACGAGCAGTACTTC	CASSLSGAQGYEQYF
TRBV13	TRBD1	TRBJ1-2	NA	TGTGCCAGCAGCTCACGGCAGGGGGCGAGCTATGGCTACACCTTC	CASSSRQGASYGYTF
TRBV18	TRBD1	TRBJ1-5	few	TGTGCCAGCTCACCGGGCGGGACAGGGATTAATCAGCCCCAGCATTTT	CASSPGGTGINQPQHF
TRBV28	TRBD1	TRBJ1-1	once	TGTGCCAGCAGCACGACAGGGACTTTGGCTGAAGCTTTCTTT	CASSTTGTLAEAFF
TRBV19	NA	TRBJ1-5	NA	TGTGCCAGTAGTTATAGGGTTACTAGCAATCAGCCCCAGCATTTT	CASSYRVTSNQPQHF
TRBV19	NA	TRBJ1-5	NA	TGTGCCAGTAGTATGCGGCAGGGGTACAATCAGCCCCAGCATTTT	CASSMRQGYNQPQHF
TRBV28	NA	TRBJ2-7	medium-sized	TGTGCCAGCAAACCCGTACGGGTATACGAGCAGTACTTC	CASKPVRVYEQYF
TRBV5-6	NA	TRBJ1-1	NA	TGTGCCAGCACCATTGGGGTGAACACTGAAGCTTTCTTT	CASTIGVNTEAFF
TRBV6-5	NA	TRBJ2-4	NA	TGTGCCAGGGGAACCGACCACATTCAGTACTTC	CARGTDHIQYF
TRBV25-1	NA	TRBJ1-2	NA	TGTGCCAGCAGTGGTTACCGGGGGCTGAACGGCTACACCTTC	CASSGYRGLNGYTF
TRBV4-1	NA	TRBJ2-7	NA	TGCGCCAGCAGCCCGCAGGGGTTTCCCTACGAGCAGTACTTC	CASSPQGFPYEQYF
TRBV9	NA	TRBJ1-3	NA	TGTGCCAGCAGCCCTCTCCAGCTAGAGAACATCCTTGGAAACACCATATATTTT	CASSPLQLENILGNTIYF
TRBV5-8	NA	TRBJ1-1	NA	TGTGCCAGCAGCCCCATGGACGCTGAAGCTTTCTTT	CASSPMDAEAFF
TRBV9	NA	TRBJ1-6	NA	TGTGCCAGCAGCGTTGGGAATAATTCACCCCTCCACTTT	CASSVGNNSPLHF
TRBV27	NA	TRBJ2-7	NA	TGTGCCAGCAGTTTTGGGAGTGGGCTAGTGGGGAACTACGAGCAGTACTTC	CASSFGSGLVGNYEQYF
TRBV5-4	TRBD1	TRBJ2-7	NA	TGTGCCAGCAGCCCGGGACAGTCCTACGAGCAGTACTTC	CASSPGQSYEQYF
TRBV6-6	NA	TRBJ1-6	NA	TGTGCCAGCAGTTTTGGATCGGGTAATTCACCCCTCCACTTT	CASSFGSGNSPLHF
TRBV27	TRBD1	TRBJ1-1	NA	TGTGCCAGCAGTTTGGTCGCCTGGACAGGGGGCGGAATACTGAACACTGAAGCTTTCTTT	CASSLVAWTGGGILNTEAFF
TRBV11-3	NA	TRBJ1-1	NA	TGTGCCAGCAGCTTCGGAGGGACGAACACTGAAGCTTTCTTT	CASSFGGTNTEAFF
TRBV4-3	NA	TRBJ1-2	NA	TGCGCCAGCAGCCAAGACTATGGCTACACCTTC	CASSQDYGYTF
TRBV7-3	NA	TRBJ1-3	NA	TGTGCCAGCAGCCTATCCGCCGGAGCTGGAAACACCATATATTTT	CASSLSAGAGNTIYF
TRBV10-3	NA	TRBJ1-4	NA	TGTGCCATCAGTGAGTCGAACCGGAGGGACGGCGAAAAACTGTTTTTT	CAISESNRRDGEKLFF
TRBV7-8	NA	TRBJ1-1	NA	TGTGCCAGCAGCCCGAGTAACGGATGGAACACTGAAGCTTTCTTT	CASSPSNGWNTEAFF
TRBV7-8	TRBD1	TRBJ2-1	NA	TGTGCCAGCAGCGCCCGGGACAGTCTCTCCAATGAGCAGTTCTTC	CASSARDSLSNEQFF
TRBV6-6	NA	TRBJ2-2	NA	TGTGCCAGCAGGTACACCGGGGAGCTGTTTTTT	CASRYTGELFF
TRBV28	NA	TRBJ1-5	few	TGTGCCAGCAGCTCCTACGGGGGGGATAGGCAGCCCCAGCATTTT	CASSSYGGDRQPQHF
TRBV11-2	NA	TRBJ2-1	NA	TGTGCCAGCAGCTTACCTCATGAGCAGTTCTTC	CASSLPHEQFF
TRBV9	NA	TRBJ2-7	NA	TGTGCCAGCAGCGATATGGACGGCTACGAGCAGTACTTC	CASSDMDGYEQYF
TRBV19	NA	TRBJ1-5	once	TGTGCCAGTAGTATAGCAGGGGCGGGCAATCAGCCCCAGCATTTT	CASSIAGAGNQPQHF
TRBV4-2	NA	TRBJ1-5	medium-sized	TGTGCCAGCAGCCAAGATTGGAGAGGACATCAGCCCCAGCATTTT	CASSQDWRGHQPQHF
TRBV5-6	TRBD1	TRBJ2-2	NA	TGTGCCAGCAGTTTTGGGACAGGGGAGGTCGGGGAGCTGTTTTTT	CASSFGTGEVGELFF
TRBV7-9	NA	TRBJ2-1	NA	TGTGCCAGCAGTTACCTTAGGGGCCTCTACAATGAGCAGTTCTTC	CASSYLRGLYNEQFF
TRBV27	NA	TRBJ2-5	NA	TGTGCCAGCAGGCAACCAGGGATGGAGACCCAGTACTTC	CASRQPGMETQYF
TRBV5-4	NA	TRBJ1-4	NA	TGTGCCAGCAGACCCTGGGGGGCGGGGGAAAAACTGTTTTTT	CASRPWGAGEKLFF
TRBV28	NA	TRBJ1-1	NA	TGTGCCAGCAGTTCCTACCAGGAAGGCACTGAAGCTTTCTTT	CASSSYQEGTEAFF
TRBV6-1	NA	TRBJ1-4	NA	TGTGCTGGGGGCCGCCTCCTTAATGAAAAACTGTTTTTT	CAGGRLLNEKLFF
TRBV9	NA	TRBJ1-3	NA	TGTGCCAGCAGCGTAGTGGGGGGACGGAGCTCTGGAAACACCATATATTTT	CASSVVGGRSSGNTIYF
TRBV14	NA	TRBJ2-7	NA	TGTGCCAGCAGCCCAACAGGCTACGAGCAGTACTTC	CASSPTGYEQYF
TRBV14	NA	TRBJ1-1	NA	TGTGCCAGCAGCCTATTCCCCGGGACCCCCACTGAAGCTTTCTTT	CASSLFPGTPTEAFF
TRBV11-2	TRBD2	TRBJ2-3	NA	TGTGCCAGCAGCCTCTCTCCGGGACTAGCGGGGGACCATAGGCGTACGCAGTATTTT	CASSLSPGLAGDHRRTQYF
TRBV5-6	NA	TRBJ2-5	NA	TGTGCCAGCAGCTTGGTAACACCAGGGGAGGAGACCCAGTACTTC	CASSLVTPGEETQYF
TRBV6-1	NA	TRBJ2-7	NA	TGTGCCAGCAGTGAATCCGCGCAGGGGGGCTACGAGCAGTACTTC	CASSESAQGGYEQYF
TRBV7-7	TRBD1	TRBJ1-4	NA	TGTGCTAGCAGCTTAGGGACAGGGGTGAATGAAAAACTGTTTTTT	CASSLGTGVNEKLFF
TRBV11-3	TRBD1	TRBJ2-7	NA	TGTGCCAGCAGCGGTGACAGGGGTAAGCCCCACGAGCAGTACTTC	CASSGDRGKPHEQYF
TRBV28	TRBD1	TRBJ1-2	once	TGTGCCAGCAGTACCTCGGGGACAGGGAACGACTATGGCTACACCTTC	CASSTSGTGNDYGYTF
TRBV9	NA	TRBJ2-7	NA	TGTGCCAGCAGCGTAGGCTGGGACCCCGCCTACGAGCAGTACTTC	CASSVGWDPAYEQYF
TRBV7-2	NA	TRBJ1-1	NA	TGTGCCAGCAGCTTAGAGGAGGGCGACACTGAAGCTTTCTTT	CASSLEEGDTEAFF
TRBV27	NA	TRBJ1-1	NA	TGTGCCAGCAGTTTGTCAGCAAATACGAACACTGAAGCTTTCTTT	CASSLSANTNTEAFF
TRBV4-3	NA	TRBJ1-2	NA	TGCGCCAGCAGCCAAGATTCATTTCTTGGGGATGGCTACACCTTC	CASSQDSFLGDGYTF
TRBV5-4	TRBD1	TRBJ2-7	NA	TGTGCCAGCAGCCGAGCCGGGACAGGGGACTACGAGCAGTACTTC	CASSRAGTGDYEQYF
TRBV6-5	TRBD1	TRBJ2-7	NA	TGTGCCAGCAGTTACGGACAGGGGGTCACCTACGAGCAGTACTTC	CASSYGQGVTYEQYF
TRBV27	NA	TRBJ2-1	NA	TGTGCCAGCAGTTTATACGTACACCAAGGGAATGAGCAGTTCTTC	CASSLYVHQGNEQFF
TRBV6-5	TRBD1	TRBJ1-1	once	TGTGCCAGCAGTTACCAAAACCCGGGACAGGGAGAAGCTTTCTTT	CASSYQNPGQGEAFF
TRBV5-6	NA	TRBJ2-2	NA	TGTGCCAGCAGCTTGGTTGGGGGCGCGAACACCGGGGAGCTGTTTTTT	CASSLVGGANTGELFF